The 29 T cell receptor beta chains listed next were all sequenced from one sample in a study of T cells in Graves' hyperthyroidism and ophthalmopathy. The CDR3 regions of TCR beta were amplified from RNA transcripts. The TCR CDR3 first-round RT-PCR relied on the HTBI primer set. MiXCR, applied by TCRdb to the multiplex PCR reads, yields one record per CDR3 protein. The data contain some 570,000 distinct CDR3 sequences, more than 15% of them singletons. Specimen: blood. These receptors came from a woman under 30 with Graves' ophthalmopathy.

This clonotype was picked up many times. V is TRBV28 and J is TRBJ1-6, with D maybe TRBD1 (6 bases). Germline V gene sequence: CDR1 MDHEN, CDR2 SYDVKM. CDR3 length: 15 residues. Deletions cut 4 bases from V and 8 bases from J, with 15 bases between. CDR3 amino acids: CASSSAGQGYSPLHF. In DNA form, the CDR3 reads TGTGCCAGCAGTTCGGCGGGGCAGGGGTATTCACCCCTCCACTTT.

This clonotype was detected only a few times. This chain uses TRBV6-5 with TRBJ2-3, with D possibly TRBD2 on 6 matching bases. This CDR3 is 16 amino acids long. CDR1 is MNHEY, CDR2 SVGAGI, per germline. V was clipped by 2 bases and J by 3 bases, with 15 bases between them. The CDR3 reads CASSYPPGGITDTQYF. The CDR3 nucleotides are TGTGCCAGCAGTTACCCGCCCGGGGGTATTACAGATACGCAGTATTTT.

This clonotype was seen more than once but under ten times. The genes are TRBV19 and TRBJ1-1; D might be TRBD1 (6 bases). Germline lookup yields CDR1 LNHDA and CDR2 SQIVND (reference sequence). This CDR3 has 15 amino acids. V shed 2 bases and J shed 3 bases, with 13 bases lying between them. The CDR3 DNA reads TGTGCCAGTAGTATATGGGGGCTACGGGACACTGAAGCTTTCTTT. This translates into CASSIWGLRDTEAFF.

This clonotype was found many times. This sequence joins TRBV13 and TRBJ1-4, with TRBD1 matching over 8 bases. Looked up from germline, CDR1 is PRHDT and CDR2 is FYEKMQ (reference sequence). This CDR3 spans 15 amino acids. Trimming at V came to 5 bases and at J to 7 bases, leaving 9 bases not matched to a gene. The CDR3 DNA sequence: TGTGCCAGCAGCCGGCCGACAGGGGATGGTGAAAAACTGTTTTTT. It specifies CASSRPTGDGEKLFF. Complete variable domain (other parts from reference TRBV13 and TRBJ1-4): AAGVIQSPRHLIKEKRETATLKCYPIPRHDTVYWYQQGPGQDPQFLISFYEKMQSDKGSIPDRFSAQQFSDYHSELNMSSLELGDSALYFCASSRPTGDGEKLFFGSGTQLSVL.

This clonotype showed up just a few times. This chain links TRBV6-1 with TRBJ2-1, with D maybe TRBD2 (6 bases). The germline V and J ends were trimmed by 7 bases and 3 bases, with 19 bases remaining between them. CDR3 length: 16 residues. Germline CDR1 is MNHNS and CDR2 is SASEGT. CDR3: CASIIRVAEVYNEQFF. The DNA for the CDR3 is TGTGCCAGCATCATACGGGTAGCGGAAGTCTACAATGAGCAGTTCTTC.

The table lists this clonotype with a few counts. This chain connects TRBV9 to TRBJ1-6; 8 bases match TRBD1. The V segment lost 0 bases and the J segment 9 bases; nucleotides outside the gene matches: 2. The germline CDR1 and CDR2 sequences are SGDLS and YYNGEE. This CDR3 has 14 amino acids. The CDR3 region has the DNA TGTGCCAGCAGCGTAGGGGACAGGCGTTCACCCCTCCACTTT. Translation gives CASSVGDRRSPLHF.

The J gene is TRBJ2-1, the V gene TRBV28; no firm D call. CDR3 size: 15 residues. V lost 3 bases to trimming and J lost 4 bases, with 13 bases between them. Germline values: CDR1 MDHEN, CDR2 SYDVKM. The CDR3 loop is CASSFFRVEYNEQFF. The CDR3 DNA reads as TGTGCCAGCAGTTTTTTCAGAGTAGAATACAATGAGCAGTTCTTC. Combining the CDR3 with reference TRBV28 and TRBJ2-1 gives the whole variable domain DVKVTQSSRYLVKRTGEKVFLECVQDMDHENMFWYRQDPGLGLRLIYFSYDVKMKEKGDIPEGYSVSREKKERFSLILESASTNQTSMYLCASSFFRVEYNEQFFGPGTRLTVL.

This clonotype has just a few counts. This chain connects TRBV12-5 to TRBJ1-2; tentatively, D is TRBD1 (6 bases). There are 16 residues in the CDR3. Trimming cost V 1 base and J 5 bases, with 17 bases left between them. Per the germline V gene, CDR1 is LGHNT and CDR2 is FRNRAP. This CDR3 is CASGLEGGTIPYGYTF. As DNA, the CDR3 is TGTGCTAGTGGTTTGGAAGGTGGGACAATCCCATATGGCTACACCTTC.

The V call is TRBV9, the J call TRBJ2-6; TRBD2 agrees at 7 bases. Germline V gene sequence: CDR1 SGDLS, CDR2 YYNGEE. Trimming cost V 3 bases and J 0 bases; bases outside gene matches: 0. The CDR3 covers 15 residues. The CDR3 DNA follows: TGTGCCAGCAGCGGGGGGGGCTCTGGGGCCAACGTCCTGACTTTC. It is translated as CASSGGGSGANVLTF.

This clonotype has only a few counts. The DNA for the CDR3 is TGTGCCAGCAGCCAAGATTTAGCAGCGCCCGAGCAGTACTTC. Protein product: CASSQDLAAPEQYF. The chain recombines TRBV4-2 with TRBJ2-7; D gene uncertain. Looked up from germline, CDR1 is LGHNA and CDR2 is YNFKEQ. Trimming left V 0 bases short and J 6 bases short, with 12 bases between. The CDR3 runs to 14 residues.

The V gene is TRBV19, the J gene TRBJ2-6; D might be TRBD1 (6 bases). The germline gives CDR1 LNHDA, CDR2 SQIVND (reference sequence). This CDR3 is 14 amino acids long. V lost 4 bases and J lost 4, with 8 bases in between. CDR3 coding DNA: TGTGCCAGTAGTACAGGACAGGGGGCCAACGTCCTGACTTTC. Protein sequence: CASSTGQGANVLTF.

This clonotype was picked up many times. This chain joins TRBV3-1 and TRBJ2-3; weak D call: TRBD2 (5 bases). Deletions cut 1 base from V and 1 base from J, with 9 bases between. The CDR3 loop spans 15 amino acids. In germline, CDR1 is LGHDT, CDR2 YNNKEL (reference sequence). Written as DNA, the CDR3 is TGTGCCAGCAGCCAAGGGGAGATTGGCACAGATACGCAGTATTTT. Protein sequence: CASSQGEIGTDTQYF.

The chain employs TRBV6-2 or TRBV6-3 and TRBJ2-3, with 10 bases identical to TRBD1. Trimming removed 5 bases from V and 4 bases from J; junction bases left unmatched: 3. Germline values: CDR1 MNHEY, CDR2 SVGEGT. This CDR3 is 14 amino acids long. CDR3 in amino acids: CASSPGTGADTQYF. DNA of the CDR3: TGTGCCAGCAGTCCCGGGACAGGGGCAGATACGCAGTATTTT.

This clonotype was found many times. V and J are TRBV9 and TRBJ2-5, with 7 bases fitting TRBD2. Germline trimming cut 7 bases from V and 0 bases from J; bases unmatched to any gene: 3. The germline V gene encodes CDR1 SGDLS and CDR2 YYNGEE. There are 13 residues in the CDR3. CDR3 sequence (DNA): TGTGCCAGCTCGGCGGGGGACCAAGAGACCCAGTACTTC. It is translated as CASSAGDQETQYF.

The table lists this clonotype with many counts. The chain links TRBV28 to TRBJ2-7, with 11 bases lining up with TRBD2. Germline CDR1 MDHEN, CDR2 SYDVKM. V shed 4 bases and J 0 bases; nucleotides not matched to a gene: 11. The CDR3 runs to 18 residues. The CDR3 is CASSYRLAGRYSSYEQYF. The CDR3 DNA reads TGTGCCAGCAGTTATAGACTAGCGGGGCGTTATTCCTCCTACGAGCAGTACTTC.

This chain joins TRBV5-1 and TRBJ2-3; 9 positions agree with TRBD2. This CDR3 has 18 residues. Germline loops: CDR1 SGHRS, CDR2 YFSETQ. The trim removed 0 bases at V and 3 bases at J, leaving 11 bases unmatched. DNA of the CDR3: TGCGCCAGCAGCTTGGAAGGTAGCGGGAGAGGTGGAACAGATACGCAGTATTTT. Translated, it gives CASSLEGSGRGGTDTQYF. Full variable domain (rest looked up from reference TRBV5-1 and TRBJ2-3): KAGVTQTPRYLIKTRGQQVTLSCSPISGHRSVSWYQQTPGQGLQFLFEYFSETQRNKGNFPGRFSGRQFSNSRSEMNVSTLELGDSALYLCASSLEGSGRGGTDTQYFGPGTRLTVL.

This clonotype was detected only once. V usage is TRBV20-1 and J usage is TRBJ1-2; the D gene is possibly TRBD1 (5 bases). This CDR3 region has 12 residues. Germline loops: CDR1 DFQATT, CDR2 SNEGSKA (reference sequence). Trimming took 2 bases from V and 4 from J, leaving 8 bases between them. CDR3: CSARQGPYGYTF. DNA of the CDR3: TGCAGTGCTAGACAGGGACCCTATGGCTACACCTTC.

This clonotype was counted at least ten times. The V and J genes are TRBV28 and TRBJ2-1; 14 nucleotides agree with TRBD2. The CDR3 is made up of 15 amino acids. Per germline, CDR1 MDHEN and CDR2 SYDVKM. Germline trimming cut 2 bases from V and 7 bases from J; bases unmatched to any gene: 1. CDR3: CASSLGTSGSNEQFF. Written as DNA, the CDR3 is TGTGCCAGCAGTTTAGGGACTAGCGGGAGTAATGAGCAGTTCTTC.

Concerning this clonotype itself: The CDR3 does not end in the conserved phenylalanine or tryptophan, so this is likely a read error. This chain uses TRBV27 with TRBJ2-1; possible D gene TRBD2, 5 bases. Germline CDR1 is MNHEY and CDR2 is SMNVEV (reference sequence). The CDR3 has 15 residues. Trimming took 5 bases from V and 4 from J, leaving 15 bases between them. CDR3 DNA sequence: TGTGCCAGCAGTCTTCCCCGCGGGCCTTACAATGAGCAGTTCCTC. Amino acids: CASSLPRGPYNEQFL.

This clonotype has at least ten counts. CDR3 sequence (DNA): TGTGCCAGCAGTGATACCCCCGGGACTAGCGGGAGTTGGTCTCGTGAGACCCAGTACTTC. Translating it yields CASSDTPGTSGSWSRETQYF. The V call is TRBV25-1, the J call TRBJ2-5; 14 bases match TRBD2. Trimming removed 3 bases from V and 5 bases from J; junction bases left unmatched: 17. The CDR3 consists of 20 residues. Looked up from germline, CDR1 is MGHDK and CDR2 is SYGVNS.

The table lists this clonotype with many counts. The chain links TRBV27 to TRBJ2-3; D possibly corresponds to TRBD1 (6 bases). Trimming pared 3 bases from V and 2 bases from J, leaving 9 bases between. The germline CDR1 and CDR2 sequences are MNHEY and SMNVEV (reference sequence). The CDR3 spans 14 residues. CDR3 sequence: CASSLDSSTDTQYF. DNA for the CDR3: TGTGCCAGCAGTTTGGACAGCTCCACAGATACGCAGTATTTT.

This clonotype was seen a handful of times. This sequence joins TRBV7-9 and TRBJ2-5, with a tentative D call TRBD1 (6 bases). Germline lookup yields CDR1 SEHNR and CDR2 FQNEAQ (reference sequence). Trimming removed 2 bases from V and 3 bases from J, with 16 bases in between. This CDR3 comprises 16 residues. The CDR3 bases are TGTGCCAGCAGCTTAACTTACTACAGGGATGAAGAGACCCAGTACTTC. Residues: CASSLTYYRDEETQYF.

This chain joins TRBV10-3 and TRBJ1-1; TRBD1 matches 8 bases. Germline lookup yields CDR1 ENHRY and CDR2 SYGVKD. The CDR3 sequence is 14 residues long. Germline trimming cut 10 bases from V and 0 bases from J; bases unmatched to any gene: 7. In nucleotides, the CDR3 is TGTGCCAGTAAAGACAGGGGTATGAACACTGAAGCTTTCTTT. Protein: CASKDRGMNTEAFF.

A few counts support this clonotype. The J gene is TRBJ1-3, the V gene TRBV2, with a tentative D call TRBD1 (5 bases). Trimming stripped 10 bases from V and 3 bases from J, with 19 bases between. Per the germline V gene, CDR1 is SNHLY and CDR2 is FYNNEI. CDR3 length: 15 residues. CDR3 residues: CANVPDTGVGNTIYF. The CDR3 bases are TGTGCCAACGTCCCCGATACAGGAGTTGGAAACACCATATATTTT.

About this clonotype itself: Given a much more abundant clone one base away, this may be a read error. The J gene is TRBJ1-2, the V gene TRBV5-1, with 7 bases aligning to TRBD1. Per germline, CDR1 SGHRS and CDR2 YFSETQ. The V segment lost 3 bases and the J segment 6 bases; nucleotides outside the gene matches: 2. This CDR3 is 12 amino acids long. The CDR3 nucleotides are TGCGCCAGCAGCTCAGGGGGGGATGGCTACACCTTC. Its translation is CASSSGGDGYTF.

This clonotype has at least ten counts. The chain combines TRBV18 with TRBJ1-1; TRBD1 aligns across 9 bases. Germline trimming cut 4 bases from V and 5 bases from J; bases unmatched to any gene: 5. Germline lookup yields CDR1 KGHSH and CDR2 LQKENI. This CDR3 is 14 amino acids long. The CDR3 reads CASSLQTGGTEAFF. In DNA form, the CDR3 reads TGTGCCAGCTCACTTCAGACAGGGGGGACTGAAGCTTTCTTT.

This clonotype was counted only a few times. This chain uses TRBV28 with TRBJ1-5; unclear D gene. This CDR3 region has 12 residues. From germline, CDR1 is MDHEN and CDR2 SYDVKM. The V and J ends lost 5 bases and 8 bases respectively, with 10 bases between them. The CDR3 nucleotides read TGTGCCAGCAGTACCTCACTCGAGCCCCAGCATTTT. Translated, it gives CASSTSLEPQHF.

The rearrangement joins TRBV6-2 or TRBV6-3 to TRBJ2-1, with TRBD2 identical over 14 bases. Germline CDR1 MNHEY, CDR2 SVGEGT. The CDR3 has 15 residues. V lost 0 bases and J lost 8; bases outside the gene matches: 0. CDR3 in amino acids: CASSYSGLAGDEQFF. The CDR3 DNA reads TGTGCCAGCAGTTACTCGGGACTAGCGGGAGATGAGCAGTTCTTC.

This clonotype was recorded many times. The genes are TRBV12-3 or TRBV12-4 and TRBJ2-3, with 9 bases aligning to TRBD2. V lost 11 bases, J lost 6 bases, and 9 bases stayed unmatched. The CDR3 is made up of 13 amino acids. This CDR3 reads CASAGGFRDTQYF. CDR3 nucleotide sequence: TGTGCCTCAGCGGGAGGTTTTAGGGATACGCAGTATTTT.